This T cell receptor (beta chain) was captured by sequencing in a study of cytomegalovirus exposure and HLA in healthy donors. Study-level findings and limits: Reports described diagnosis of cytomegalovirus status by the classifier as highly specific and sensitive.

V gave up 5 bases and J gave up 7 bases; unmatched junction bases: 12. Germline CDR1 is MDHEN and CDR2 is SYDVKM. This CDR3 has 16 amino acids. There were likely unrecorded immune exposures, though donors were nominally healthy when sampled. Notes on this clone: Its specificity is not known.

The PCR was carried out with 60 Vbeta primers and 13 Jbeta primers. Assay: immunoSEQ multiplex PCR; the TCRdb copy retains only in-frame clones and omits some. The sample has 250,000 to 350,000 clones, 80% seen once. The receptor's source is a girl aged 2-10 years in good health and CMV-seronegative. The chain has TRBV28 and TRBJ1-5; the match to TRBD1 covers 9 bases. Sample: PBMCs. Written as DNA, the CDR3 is TGTGCCAGCAGTCTACCGGGGAACAGGGGGCAACAGCCCCAGCATTTT. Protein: CASSLPGNRGQQPQHF. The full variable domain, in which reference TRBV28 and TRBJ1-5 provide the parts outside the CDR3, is DVKVTQSSRYLVKRTGEKVFLECVQDMDHENMFWYRQDPGLGLRLIYFSYDVKMKEKGDIPEGYSVSREKKERFSLILESASTNQTSMYLCASSLPGNRGQQPQHFGDGTRLSIL.